Given below is one T cell receptor beta chain in context. This clone was observed a few times. Its antigen is currently not known. No much larger clone exists at a distance of one base, and base qualities are not known. This sample stems from a study of cytomegalovirus exposure and HLA in healthy donors (dated by TCRdb to 2016 to 2017). Regarding the research as a whole: According to an earlier analysis of 587 of the donors, 200 million or so T cells yielded roughly 110 million unique TCR beta sequences and less than 300 Gb of sequence data. Both class I and class II loci were covered by HLA typing, at four-digit resolution. To predict cytomegalovirus infection status, the study combined high-throughput TCR immunosequencing, statistical association of individual TCRs with disease status, and machine learning. Approximately 300 gigabases of sequencing data and tens of millions of unique TCR sequences made up an early release that covered 500 to 700 HLA-typed donors. The T cell repertoires of some 670 subjects were profiled by immunosequencing and related to cytomegalovirus serostatus. The number of donors typed differed by locus, with roughly 620-630 for A, B, C, DRB1 and DQB1, over 500 for DQA1, some 570 for DPA1, and approximately 470 for DPB1. Because of strong linkage in the cohort, four or five DR-DQ haplotypes were treated as single units for association and clustering. The study was designed to test whether signatures of past pathogen exposure could be identified by cataloging public T cell receptors. In a later analysis, previously published TCR beta repertoires from several hundred donors were re-analyzed and high-resolution HLA genotyping was added so that TCR occurrence patterns could be studied. An earlier analysis of about 600 of the donors used high-throughput TCR beta sequencing to judge whether each TCR beta V gene segment behaved as functional or pseudogenic. The later analysis used no new phenotypic data to find candidate immune exposures, relying instead on TCR beta sequences and their occurrence across donors. All discovery cohort repertoires had been generated using a single sequencing platform. A separate validation cohort of 100 to 150 different subjects was used in addition to the approximately 700-subject first cohort. Among some 400 genotyped donors of the cohort, an average of approximately 240,000 unique TCR beta nucleotide sequences was sequenced per donor, of which about 18% were non-productive. Of the approximately 370 genotyped donors, approximately 81% were placed in the genetic ancestry cluster associated with self-reported Caucasian donors. Donor age, sex, ethnicity and CMV serostatus were compiled together with the repertoire data. In a later genetic analysis, genome-wide SNP genotypes for about three fifths of the 666 donors were used, and that subset was treated as a discovery cohort.

From a lookup of the germline V gene, CDR1 and CDR2 are SGHVS and FQNEAQ. The CDR3 sequence holds 12 residues, the cysteine and phenylalanine included. Here the CDR3 DNA is all that survives: 36 bases in frame from base 1. V drops 2 bases and J drops 4 bases, leaving 5 bases in between. General study outcomes and caveats: Because counts were too low, 15 to 20 rarely observed V segments, including chromosome 9 orphons, were excluded from the earlier analysis of about 500 of the donors. Most CMV-associated TCR beta chains appeared to be HLA-restricted in a later analysis, and the HLA associations seemed to be driven largely by CMV exposure. Because HLA typing was missing for some donors at each locus, association tests included only the typed subset. In the study, 150 to 200 TCR beta chains were listed as associated with cytomegalovirus. Linkage disequilibrium might explain the correlated functional status among segregating V segments, but an unknown experimental factor could not be ruled out. Cytomegalovirus status was reported to be diagnosed by the classifier with high specificity and sensitivity in both the original and validation cohorts. In a later analysis, several top co-occurrence clusters were reported to appear linked to parvovirus B19, influenza, CMV and Epstein-Barr virus. Roughly uniform sequencing depth across donors was assumed in presence/absence analyses, although this assumption may not hold. For the cohort, immune exposure information was limited to CMV serostatus. A later analysis found that HLA-associated TCR beta chains were more clonally expanded and had lower generation probabilities than equally common non-associated chains. A further reported finding was that TCR beta sequences accurately predicted the HLA-A and HLA-B alleles for most subjects in the first cohort. The 87-base-pair reads could not distinguish some IMGT-functional V segments, including TRBV6-2 and TRBV6-3, so those segments were excluded. In a later genetic analysis, fewer N-insertions in productive TCRs were reported among donors in an Asian-associated ancestry cluster than the 666-donor mean. Three of the identified cytomegalovirus-associated TCR beta chains were confirmed in vitro to be specific for cytomegalovirus antigens. According to a later analysis, TCR association rates differed among HLA loci, with DRB1 alleles showing the most associated TCRs and HLA-C alleles showing the fewest. Assigning TCR associations to individual alleles was difficult when HLA alleles, especially DR and DQ, strongly co-occurred. Only TCR beta chains were sequenced in this cohort, and the absence of alpha or paired-chain data limited detectable features. An earlier analysis of 450 to 750 of the donors showed that most TCR beta V segments appeared in productive rearrangements either about 90% or about 30% of the time, which broadly matched IMGT annotations. According to the authors, the approach could potentially be generalized to other disease states and immunological phenotypes. The sequencing pipeline was judged likely to have produced a cluster of highly shared sequence variants as a technical artifact. Specific HLA alleles were associated with 15,000 to 20,000 TCR beta sequences at a false discovery rate of 0.05 in a later analysis. Most TCR sequences were seen in very few donors, while some public TCRs were found in many individuals. A later genetic analysis associated a missense DCLRE1C variant with V-gene and J-gene trimming of TCR beta chains, and an independent cohort replicated the association.

The cohort consisted of some 730 healthy bone marrow donors. At the time of sampling, every cohort member was nominally healthy, though immune exposures that went unrecorded were likely present. The donor tested CMV seronegative, placing the donor among the 350 or so seronegative members of the cohort. A peripheral blood sample was provided by each donor, and peripheral blood mononuclear cells were used for TCR beta sequencing. The Qiagen DNeasy Blood Extraction Kit was used to extract genomic DNA from the blood cell samples. Library creation used the immunoSEQ multiplex PCR assay. A mixture of 60 forward primers for TCR Vbeta segments and 13 reverse primers for TCR Jbeta segments was used in the multiplex PCR. The CDR3 region of rearranged TCR beta genes was amplified from genomic DNA with a multiplex PCR assay. On the Illumina HiSeq System, the amplified TCR beta libraries were sequenced as 87-base-pair reads. In the authors' own workflow: A later analysis counted some 80 million unique TCR beta chains across the 666 repertoires, and approximately 11 million of these chains were shared by at least two donors. A nearest-neighbor algorithm error-corrected the raw reads and collapsed the reads into unique sequences, merging closely related sequences to remove PCR and sequencing errors. To assign V, D and J gene segments, CDR3 sequences were aligned to IMGT reference sequences. For a sequence to be retained, a match of at least six nucleotides was required to both a V gene segment and a J gene segment. A rearrangement counted as productive if the CDR3 had no stop codons and remained in frame with V and J, and every other rearrangement counted as non-productive. Following IMGT convention, CDR3 was defined as the stretch from the second conserved V-encoded cysteine up to the conserved J-encoded phenylalanine. In an earlier analysis of just under 600 of the donors, sequences lacking an unambiguous match to a single V gene segment were excluded. In an earlier analysis of approximately 500 of the donors, a V segment was called functional when productive rearrangements were above 56.7%, and segregating when the standard deviation between donors exceeded 5%. To diagnose cytomegalovirus status from the catalog of TCR beta chain sequences, a statistical classification framework was built. A later analysis assigned V and J genes by comparing TCR nucleotide sequences with IMGT/GENE-DB human TR gene sequences. A later analysis assigned CDR3 sequences and most-parsimonious VDJ recombination scenarios with the TCRdist pipeline. In a later analysis, each TCR beta chain was defined by its CDR3 amino acid sequence together with its V-gene family, and reads lacking a unique V-gene family were excluded. To address suspected cross-contamination and a sequencing artifact, a later analysis removed 450 to 700 highly shared, low-generation-probability nucleotide sequences. A later analysis calculated a clonal expansion index for each public chain from normalized within-repertoire ranks of inferred template counts. In a later analysis, generation probabilities were computed with a VDJ recombination model fitted to out-of-frame rearrangements, and the resulting probabilities were checked against IGoR. In a later analysis, hypergeometric tests were used to score TCR-TCR, TCR-HLA and TCR-CMV co-occurrence, with a repertoire-size bias correction applied to TCR pairs. To estimate false discovery rates, a later analysis permuted the HLA or CMV assignments 20 times. In a later analysis, co-occurring TCRs were grouped with DBSCAN, and TCRdist sequence similarity was added when clustering was performed within HLA-allele-positive subsets. Co-occurrence clustering excluded repertoires with fewer than 30,000 or more than 120,000 public chains, plus five with anomalous nucleotide sharing. The immuneACCESS repertoire file appears here via TCRdb, limited to in-frame rearrangements. These files lack a portion of the clones; in checked studies, under half of the deficit traces to unresolved V genes, and the cause of the others is not known. V, J and clone size were drawn from that table, and D and trimming were deduced from the DNA. The sample table holds roughly 100,000 clones, of which about 80% were seen once. Jointly, the top ten make up roughly 0.71% of the sample.

The source is a woman aged 55-70 years in good health and CMV-seronegative. The chain couples TRBV7-8 to TRBJ1-1, with the D gene not confidently named. The specimen was PBMCs. Here is the DNA: TGTGCCAGCAGCTTAACCGGCACTGAAGCTTTCTTT. Its amino acids are CASSLTGTEAFF.